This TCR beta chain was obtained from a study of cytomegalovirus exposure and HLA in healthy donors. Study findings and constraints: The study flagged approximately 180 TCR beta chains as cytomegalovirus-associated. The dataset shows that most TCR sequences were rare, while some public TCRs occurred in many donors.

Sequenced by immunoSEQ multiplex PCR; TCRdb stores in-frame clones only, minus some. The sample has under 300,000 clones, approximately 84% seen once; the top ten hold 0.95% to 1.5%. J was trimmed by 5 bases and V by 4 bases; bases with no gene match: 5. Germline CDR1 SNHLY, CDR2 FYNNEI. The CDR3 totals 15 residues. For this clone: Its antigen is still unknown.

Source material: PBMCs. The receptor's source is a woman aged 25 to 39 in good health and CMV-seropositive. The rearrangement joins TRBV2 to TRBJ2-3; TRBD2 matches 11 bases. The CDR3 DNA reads TGTGCCAGCAGTGCCCTAGCGGGAGGTGGAGATACGCAGTATTTT. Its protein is CASSALAGGGDTQYF.